Below, one TCR beta chain is given with its context. There are a few counts of this clonotype. There is no known antigen for this receptor. Per-nucleotide qualities are absent, and no much larger clonotype sits a single base away. The record originates from a study of T cells in Graves' hyperthyroidism and ophthalmopathy (dated by TCRdb to between 2017 and 2020). Background on the whole study: Peripheral blood samples were taken at the time of initial diagnosis, prior to any treatment. To identify distinguishing TCR V-J signatures, a discovery cohort of some 99 patients was used, comprising 40 to 45 with Graves' ophthalmopathy and around 60 with stable Graves' hyperthyroidism. Prospective prediction of ophthalmopathy was tested in an independent validation cohort of fewer than 20 hyperthyroidism patients and approximately 17 patients who later progressed to ophthalmopathy. The roughly 100 discovery patients were divided at random into training and test sets in a 7:3 ratio. In more than 5 Graves' hyperthyroidism patients, the study also compared T-cell repertoires from thyroid tissue with T-cell repertoires from blood. After sampling, hyperthyroidism patients received methimazole starting at 30 mg daily, and ophthalmopathy patients received high-dose intravenous methylprednisolone. The paper describes TCR Vbeta CDR3 sequencing of fewer than 150 peripheral blood samples, made up of 43 ophthalmopathy patients, some 80 hyperthyroidism patients and 17 progressor patients. Overall study outcomes, separate from this receptor: A model built on a 13 V-J signature distinguished ophthalmopathy from stable hyperthyroidism, reaching around 88% sensitivity and approximately 83% specificity in cross-validation and 80%/75% in testing. Sample size was not statistically predetermined, and blinding of investigators to group allocation was not performed. Most expanded thyroid clonotypes (frequency above 0.001) were also detected in blood, suggesting blood repertoires may reflect thyroid immune responses. In validation, the model predicted progression to ophthalmopathy a median of about 6 months before onset, with about 67% sensitivity and roughly 72% specificity.

The hyperthyroidism patients were between 18 and 65 years old and newly diagnosed, with a disease duration of less than 2 months. The study excluded patients with uncontrolled infections, other autoimmune diseases, pregnancy or lactation. Diagnoses were based on clinical symptoms, serum thyroxine and TRAb, thyroid ultrasound and orbital computed tomography. Blood from progressor patients was drawn when they were first diagnosed with hyperthyroidism, before any ophthalmopathy symptoms appeared. Ficoll-Paque density gradient centrifugation was used to isolate PBMCs from around 9.1 ml of fresh peripheral blood. Patients classed as progressors first received a Graves' hyperthyroidism diagnosis and then went on to develop ophthalmopathy during follow-up. Total RNA was extracted using Trizol reagent, and RNA quality was assessed on an Agilent 2100 Bioanalyzer. The germline V gene provides CDR1 MNHNS and CDR2 SASEGT. Spanning cysteine to phenylalanine, the CDR3 consists of 15 amino acids. Left in the record is the CDR3 DNA by itself, 45 bases read in frame from the first base. The germline ends are 19 bases apart after V is trimmed by 5 bases and J by 8 bases.

The TCR beta CDR3 regions were amplified from RNA transcripts. For the first round of RT-PCR on the TCR CDR3, the HTBI primer set was used together with the Qiagen OneStep RT-PCR kit. The libraries were constructed in a second round of multiplex PCR and then size-selected and purified. Paired-end sequencing of the libraries was performed with 100 bp reads on an Illumina HiSeq2000. As for how the authors treated the data: SOAPnuke was used to process the raw data, removing reads that contained adapters or uncalled bases, had a mean Phred below 15, or lacked an exact match to the constant primer or identifier. COPE v1.2.5 was used to merge the high-quality paired reads, and each unique nucleotide sequence was defined as a clonotype. MiTCR v1.1 was used to align the clonotypes against IMGT TRBV, TRBD and TRBJ reference segments. Analysis was restricted to V-J combinations with a frequency above 0.0001, which covered 98% to 99.2% of repertoires. A TCS score was defined as the ratio between F50 (clonal expansion) and ExV (chaos), using BLOSUM62-based TCRdist between CDR3 peptides within each V-J. Welch's t-statistics and random forest reduced roughly 500 V-J features to roughly 13, which were used in a naive Bayes classifier (R e1071). The public reads were reanalyzed by TCRdb: fastp trimming at Q25, MiXCR alignment, in-frame beta chains only. Rows matching on CDR3 protein sequence are summarized as one entry with the most common DNA and genes. The V and J calls were not made by the authors but by TCRdb's processing. Counted in this sample were 350,000 to 450,000 distinct CDR3 sequences; about a sixth of them appeared once. The ten largest clones add up to 34% of the sample.

The chain is assembled from TRBV6-1 and TRBJ2-1; a confident D gene designation cannot be given. The clonotype originates from a young woman with Graves' hyperthyroidism that later progressed to Graves' ophthalmopathy. Sequencing was performed on blood. The CDR3 region: CASSYPAGFPHEQFF. The DNA reads TGTGCCAGCAGTTATCCAGCAGGATTCCCCCATGAGCAGTTCTTC.